Shown below are 2 T cell receptor beta chains from a single sample sequenced in a study of T cell responses to AZD1222 COVID-19 vaccine. TCRdb keeps only in-frame clones here, not all; method: immunoSEQ multiplex PCR. The sample includes about 18,000 clones, 85% to 90% seen only once; the top ten take approximately 9%. The specimen was peripheral blood, collected 28 days after the second AZD1222 dose. These receptors were obtained from an adult who received the AZD1222 COVID-19 vaccine.

The sample holds one count of this clone. The genes are TRBV7-9 and TRBJ1-1, with D maybe TRBD1 (5 bases). The CDR3 is 14 residues long. The V and J ends lost 3 bases and 5 bases respectively, with 13 bases between them. Per the germline V gene, CDR1 is SEHNR and CDR2 is FQNEAQ (reference sequence). The CDR3 nucleotides are TGTGCCAGCAGCTTCAACAGGAAAGAGACTGAAGCTTTCTTT. Translation gives CASSFNRKETEAFF.

The chain combines TRBV6-5 with TRBJ2-7, with a weak D call TRBD1 (6 bases). The CDR3 has 13 amino acids. Germline assignment: CDR1 MNHEY and CDR2 SVGAGI. The V end lost 6 bases, the J end lost 0 bases, and 9 bases lay between the germline ends. As DNA, the CDR3 is TGTGCCAGCAGACTCAGGGGCTCCTACGAGCAGTACGTC. Translating it yields CASRLRGSYEQYV.